This note documents a single T cell receptor beta chain sequence. The target antigen is unknown. This specimen comes from a study of T cell responses to AZD1222 COVID-19 vaccine. Pooling was applied to second doses at about 4 or about 12 weeks. The study, taken as a whole, reports: Spike was spanned by vaccine-associated CD4 TCRs, with dominance at 160-218 and 743-854. Just a handful of AZD1222 recipients were seropositive at baseline.

Only in-frame clones appear in the TCRdb table, and some are missing; sequencing was by immunoSEQ multiplex PCR. The sample contains over 95,000 clones, 88% of which appear only once. J lost 5 bases, V lost 4 bases, and 4 bases had no gene match. CDR3 length: 13 residues. CDR1 is SGHRS, CDR2 YFSETQ, per germline. V is TRBV5-1 and J is TRBJ2-7, with TRBD1 matching 9 bases. Sequencing used peripheral blood, obtained 28 days after the second AZD1222 dose. The sequence derives from an adult who received the AZD1222 COVID-19 vaccine. The CDR3 loop is CASSRTGANEQYF. The CDR3 bases are TGCGCCAGCAGCAGGACAGGGGCTAACGAGCAGTACTTC. Full variable domain (missing parts from reference TRBV5-1 and TRBJ2-7): KAGVTQTPRYLIKTRGQQVTLSCSPISGHRSVSWYQQTPGQGLQFLFEYFSETQRNKGNFPGRFSGRQFSNSRSEMNVSTLELGDSALYLCASSRTGANEQYFGPGTRLTVT.